What follows are 7 T cell receptor beta chains derived from one specimen sequenced in a study of blood T cells in healthy people across ages. Primed by a sample-barcoded 5' primer and a J-beta primer mix, a second PCR proceeded for about 6 to 11 cycles. TCRdb re-derived calls from the 5' RACE reads in MiXCR, one entry per CDR3 protein. The data contain around 1.5 million distinct CDR3 sequences, almost 35% of them singletons. The sample taken for sequencing was blood. The receptors shown here come from a woman younger than 45 in good health.

Details on this clonotype: The junction shows a germline mismatch at one end, possibly a read error. The rearrangement joins TRBV2 to TRBJ1-2, with 10 nucleotides matching TRBD1. Germline V gene lookup returns CDR1 SNHLY and CDR2 FYNNEI. The CDR3 consists of 15 residues. The CDR3, as DNA: TGTGCCAGCAGCGAAGACGGGACAGGGGCTTATGGCTACACCTTC. Its translation: CASSEDGTGAYGYTF.

V is TRBV7-9 and J is TRBJ1-1; D is ambiguous. Trimming took 1 base from V and 5 from J, leaving 14 bases between them. CDR1 and CDR2 (germline): SEHNR, FQNEAQ (reference sequence). The CDR3 contains 15 residues. CDR3 DNA sequence: TGTGCCAGCAGCTTAGGGGCCCTTCTTTTAACTGAAGCTTTCTTT. As protein: CASSLGALLLTEAFF.

This clonotype was observed a handful of times. This chain links TRBV7-8 with TRBJ2-3; unclear D gene. With 5 bases removed from V and 6 bases from J, the gap between germline ends came to 12 bases. The CDR3 runs to 13 residues. Germline loops: CDR1 SGHVS, CDR2 FQNEAQ. This CDR3 reads CASSPMMEDTQYF. The DNA for the CDR3 is TGTGCCAGCAGCCCGATGATGGAGGATACGCAGTATTTT.

Remarks on this clonotype: Being one base from a much bigger clone, this may be a read error. The chain joins TRBV5-1 to TRBJ1-5; D is undetermined. The CDR3 runs to 15 residues. Germline loops: CDR1 SGHRS, CDR2 YFSETQ. V lost 0 bases to trimming and J lost 1 base, with 8 bases between them. The DNA of the CDR3 is TGCGCCAGCAGCTTGGCCGGGGAGAGCAATCAGCCCCAGCATTTT. Translation gives CASSLAGESNQPQHF.

This chain joins TRBV7-9 and TRBJ2-7, with D maybe TRBD2 (7 bases). Germline V gives CDR1 SEHNR, CDR2 FQNEAQ (reference sequence). This CDR3 has 19 amino acids. V was pared by 5 bases and J by 1 base, with 27 bases between. The CDR3 spells CASSRLRGGTGYESYEQYF. The CDR3 coding sequence is TGTGCCAGCAGCCGTTTGAGGGGGGGAACAGGGTATGAATCCTACGAGCAGTACTTC.

The chain has TRBV9 and TRBJ2-3; TRBD2 agrees at 7 bases. The CDR3 length is 15 residues. Germline lookup yields CDR1 SGDLS and CDR2 YYNGEE. V lost 3 bases, J lost 2 bases, and 6 bases stayed unmatched. In nucleotides, the CDR3 is TGTGCCAGCAGCGCCCGGGACTACCCCACAGATACGCAGTATTTT. Translating it yields CASSARDYPTDTQYF.

This clonotype has just a few counts. The chain combines TRBV20-1 with TRBJ2-1; TRBD2 aligns across 11 bases. This CDR3 comprises 16 residues. CDR1 DFQATT and CDR2 SNEGSKA come from the germline V gene (reference sequence). Trimming took 5 bases from V and 6 from J; bases not matched to a gene: 12. The CDR3 nucleotides are TGCAGTGCTTTTAGAGTTAGTAGCGGGGGGGGCAATGAGCAGTTCTTC. The encoded protein is CSAFRVSSGGGNEQFF.